This T cell receptor beta chain was recorded in a study of molecular identifiers for immune sequencing clone quantification (dated by TCRdb to the late 2010s). Some background on the complete study: For a replicate experiment, RNA from approximately 20,000 or 100,000 naive CD8 T cells was divided into five aliquots, and four of the five aliquots were sequenced. The study was a methods study using CD8 T cells to benchmark molecular-identifier clustering-based TCR repertoire sequencing (MIDCIRS) and TCR RNA copy counting. The investigation overall reported the following: About 3 recovered TCR RNA copies per cell were obtained by modeling, versus 9 to 10 by digital PCR, implying a capture efficiency of around 28%. Identical TCR molecules sharing a barcode could cause highly expanded clone sizes to be underestimated. Naive libraries contained spiked-in Jurkat TCR RNA (roughly ten copies' worth), which is not part of the donor repertoire. When barcode sub-clustering was left out, chimeric consensus sequences inflated TCR diversity, with chimeras reaching as high as 47%. In CMV-specific effector cells, over 99% of molecules were held by clones above 20 RNA copies, whereas under 1% of molecules were held by such clones in naive cells. A single cell's worth of spiked-in Jurkat TCR RNA was reported detectable even among about 1.1 million naive CD8 T cells.

Points on this clonotype: This clone's antigen is unknown. No qualities accompany the bases; no much larger clone lies one base away.

Libraries of naive CD8 T cells were built from anywhere between about 17,000 and 1,000,000 sorted cells, with 10%, 30% or 50% of the purified RNA used. Naive CD8 T cells, defined as CD8+CD4-CCR7+CD45RA+, were FACS-sorted into RLT Plus buffer on a BD FACSAria II. To test detection sensitivity, Jurkat RNA equivalent to roughly eleven TCR copies was spiked into samples of about 19,000-1,100,000 naive CD8 T cells. CD8 T cells were enriched using RosetteSep CD8+ T Cell Enrichment Cocktail and Ficoll-Paque, and the enriched cells then underwent ACK red cell lysis. Preparation of the library involved PCR. The instrument was a NextSeq 500. Bulk TCR libraries were generated as previously described, with the TCR primers listed in Table S5 used. Total RNA was purified with the Qiagen AllPrep DNA/RNA kit. Reads from multiple sequencing runs of the same library were pooled before analysis. As for how the authors treated the data: Only reads with exact TCR constant sequence were kept, trimmed to 150 nt, and grouped by their 12-nt molecular barcodes. Reads in each barcode group were sub-clustered using a 15% Levenshtein threshold, and a quality-weighted consensus sequence was built for each RNA molecule. Non-functional sequences were filtered out, along with any lower-count sequence sitting one edit away from another sequence. On the basis of fitting two negative binomial distributions, barcode sub-clusters with fewer than 20% of the maximum read count were discarded. TCRdb took the public reads, trimmed them with fastp at Q25, ran MiXCR for clone calling and kept in-frame beta chains. All rows with the same CDR3 protein become a single entry with the most common DNA and genes. Here the V and J calls rest on TCRdb's processing, not on the authors' analysis. In all, the sample holds 80,000 to 100,000 distinct CDR3 sequences, and roughly 26% of those were seen once. The top ten clones comprise 0.94% of the sample.

V has 4 bases trimmed and J has 5 bases trimmed; junction bases matching no gene number 6. The CDR3 sequence holds 16 residues, the cysteine and phenylalanine included. The kept DNA is CDR3 alone, 48 bases in frame from the first base. CDR1 and CDR2 are read off the germline V gene as LGHNA and YSLEER. The sample was naive CD8+ T cells from blood, with Jurkat cell RNA spiked in. The cell subset or site label, as the study defines it: FACS-sorted CD8+CD4-CCR7+CD45RA+ naive T cells. This chain joins TRBV4-3 to TRBJ2-1, and TRBD2 matches 12 of the central bases. This receptor was obtained from a human donor in good health. Some libraries in this study had Jurkat cell RNA spiked in. The CDR3 has the sequence CASSRVGLAGNNEQFF. The nucleotide sequence is TGCGCCAGCAGCCGCGTTGGACTAGCGGGGAACAATGAGCAGTTCTTC.